This entry features one TCR beta chain sequence. Its specificity is not known. The data stem from a study of vaccination and CD4 T cells after COVID-19. Study-wide background: The study drew post-COVID samples a median about 95 days after diagnosis (range 35 to 161). For post-vaccine samples, collection took place a median roughly 70 days after dose two, ranging from 14 to 241.

Specified treatment: roughly ten-day PBMC culture with coronavirus spike peptide pools or control peptides (ViraFEST assay). ViraFEST sequenced TCRs after peptide-pool expansion of antigen-specific T cells. Sequencing of the DNA from cultured CD4+ T cells was carried out with the Oncomine TCR Beta short-read assay. After culture, CD4+ T cells served as the source for genomic DNA extraction. TCRdb recomputed calls from the PCR reads with MiXCR, one row per CDR3 protein. The sample carries about 9,400 distinct CDR3 sequences, 73% recorded once. CDR3 length: 17 amino acids. V lost 5 bases and J lost 1, with 17 bases in between. Germline V gives CDR1 SEHNR, CDR2 FQNEAQ (reference sequence).

This chain connects TRBV7-9 to TRBJ2-2; D is perhaps TRBD1 or TRBD2 (5 bases each). This TCR came from a human donor who had recovered from COVID-19. The specimen was CD4+ T cells from blood, cultured in vitro. The CDR3 sequence is CASSHPGPLLNTGELFF. The CDR3 nucleotides read TGTGCCAGCAGCCACCCGGGACCTCTTTTGAACACCGGGGAGCTGTTTTTT. The whole variable domain, filled in from reference TRBV7-9 and TRBJ2-2, reads DTGVSQNPRHKITKRGQNVTFRCDPISEHNRLYWYRQTLGQGPEFLTYFQNEAQLEKSRLLSDRFSAERPKGSFSTLEIQRTEQGDSAMYLCASSHPGPLLNTGELFFGEGSRLTVL.